The 13 T cell receptor beta chains below come from one sample, sequenced in a study of T cell repertoires in cytomegalovirus infection. No antigens are known for them. MiXCR was run by TCRdb on the reads, yielding one entry per CDR3 protein. The sample carries approximately 100,000 distinct CDR3 sequences, about 30% recorded once. The sample in question was CD8+ T cells from cultured PBMCs, obtained from culture after CMV antigen stimulation. The receptor set was obtained from a human donor in good health (CMV status not recorded). Some clones in this sample may be carry-over from other donors' samples.

This clonotype appeared a few times. This rearrangement joins TRBV27 to TRBJ1-2; TRBD1 agrees at 9 bases. The CDR3 covers 15 residues. The V segment lost 4 bases and the J segment 4 bases; nucleotides outside the gene matches: 7. Germline-derived CDR1 and CDR2 are MNHEY and SMNVEV (reference sequence). The CDR3 is CASSWGGQGGYGYTF. The CDR3 region has the DNA TGTGCCAGCAGTTGGGGGGGACAGGGAGGCTATGGCTACACCTTC.

The chain uses TRBV2 and TRBJ2-3, with 8 bases identical to TRBD1. Germline trimming cut 5 bases from V and 4 bases from J; bases unmatched to any gene: 5. CDR1 is SNHLY, CDR2 FYNNEI, per germline. The CDR3 is 14 residues long. CDR3 sequence (DNA): TGTGCCAGCAGTCAGGACAGGGCAGCAGATACGCAGTATTTT. This translates into CASSQDRAADTQYF.

V and J are TRBV12-3 or TRBV12-4 and TRBJ2-3; TRBD1 matches at 9 bases. V gave up 5 bases and J gave up 9 bases; unmatched junction bases: 12. This CDR3 spans 15 amino acids. As DNA, the CDR3 is TGTGCCAGCAGTCCCGGTGGGACAGGGCAAGTCACGCAGTATTTT. It encodes CASSPGGTGQVTQYF.

V gene TRBV15 combines with J gene TRBJ1-4, with D possibly matching TRBD1 (5 bases). The CDR3 covers 13 residues. The germline V and J ends were trimmed by 1 base and 10 bases, with 10 bases remaining between them. CDR1 LNHNV and CDR2 YYDKDF come from the germline V gene (reference sequence). This chain's CDR3 is CATSRAPGGKLFF. CDR3 nucleotides: TGTGCCACCAGCAGAGCCCCCGGGGGAAAACTGTTTTTT.

This clonotype showed up just a few times. J is TRBJ2-2 and V is TRBV11-2; maybe TRBD2 (6 bases). The V end lost 5 bases, the J end lost 2 bases, and 30 bases lay between the germline ends. Germline V CDR1 and CDR2: SGHAT, FQNNGV. CDR3 length: 21 amino acids. CDR3 sequence: CASSGNLANSRQPYNTGELFF. CDR3 sequence (DNA): TGTGCCAGCAGCGGTAATCTAGCGAACTCCCGCCAACCTTACAACACCGGGGAGCTGTTTTTT.

A few counts support this clonotype. The V and J genes are TRBV6-5 and TRBJ1-4; tentatively, D is TRBD1 (5 bases). Germline V gene lookup returns CDR1 MNHEY and CDR2 SVGAGI. Trimming pared 11 bases from V and 7 bases from J, leaving 17 bases between. CDR3 length: 13 residues. CDR3 bases: TGTGCCGTTAGCTTAGGGGTTGGTGAAAAACTGTTTTTT. As protein: CAVSLGVGEKLFF.

This clonotype was recorded many times. The chain is built from TRBV6-2 or TRBV6-3 and TRBJ1-1; TRBD1 agrees at 8 bases. Germline values: CDR1 MNHEY, CDR2 SVGEGT. The CDR3 sequence is 14 residues long. The J segment lost 2 bases and the V segment lost 3 bases, leaving 2 bases of the junction unmatched. CDR3 DNA sequence: TGTGCCAGCAGTTATCAGGGGGCCAACACTGAAGCTTTCTTT. Encoded protein: CASSYQGANTEAFF.

The chain links TRBV9 to TRBJ1-5; the D is unclear. This CDR3 spans 13 amino acids. Trimming shortened V by 5 bases and J by 3 bases, and 9 bases separated the two germline ends. CDR1 SGDLS and CDR2 YYNGEE come from the germline V gene. In DNA, the CDR3 is TGTGCCAGCAGTGACGGTTTCAATCAGCCCCAGCATTTT. Encoded protein: CASSDGFNQPQHF.

This clonotype was counted at least ten times. CDR3 DNA sequence: TGTGCCAGCAGTTCAACAACAGGGTACGAGCAGTACTTC. This encodes CASSSTTGYEQYF. The chain combines TRBV7-9 with TRBJ2-7; D might be TRBD1 (6 bases). V lost 6 bases and J 4 bases, leaving 13 bases between the germline ends. Germline V gives CDR1 SEHNR, CDR2 FQNEAQ (reference sequence). The CDR3 extends over 13 amino acids. The full variable domain, completed using reference TRBV7-9 and TRBJ2-7, is DTGVSQNPRHKITKRGQNVTFRCDPISEHNRLYWYRQTLGQGPEFLTYFQNEAQLEKSRLLSDRFSAERPKGSFSTLEIQRTEQGDSAMYLCASSSTTGYEQYFGPGTRLTVT.

This clonotype was recorded a few times. J is TRBJ2-5 and V is TRBV7-9; D is unclear. Trimming removed 5 bases from V and 2 bases from J, with 9 bases in between. Germline lookup yields CDR1 SEHNR and CDR2 FQNEAQ (reference sequence). The CDR3 runs 13 residues. CDR3 DNA: TGTGCCAGCAGCCCAGTGGCGCAAGAGACCCAGTACTTC. This gives the protein CASSPVAQETQYF. The entire variable domain, with the rest obtained from reference TRBV7-9 and TRBJ2-5, is as follows: DTGVSQNPRHKITKRGQNVTFRCDPISEHNRLYWYRQTLGQGPEFLTYFQNEAQLEKSRLLSDRFSAERPKGSFSTLEIQRTEQGDSAMYLCASSPVAQETQYFGPGTRLLVL.

The rearrangement links TRBV7-9 to TRBJ1-3; 9 nucleotides line up with TRBD1. CDR3 length: 11 residues. Germline V gene lookup returns CDR1 SEHNR and CDR2 FQNEAQ (reference sequence). V lost 4 bases and J lost 15; bases outside the gene matches: 4. CDR3 sequence (DNA): TGTGCCAGCAGCTGGGACAGGGTCCGATATTTT. This gives the protein CASSWDRVRYF. The full variable domain, completed using reference TRBV7-9 and TRBJ1-3, is DTGVSQNPRHKITKRGQNVTFRCDPISEHNRLYWYRQTLGQGPEFLTYFQNEAQLEKSRLLSDRFSAERPKGSFSTLEIQRTEQGDSAMYLCASSWDRVRYFGEGSWLTVV.

As regards this clonotype: A much bigger clone sits one base away, suggesting this may be a read error. The CDR3 nucleotides are TGTGCCAGCAGCTACACCGGGACGGCTGGAAACACCAAATATTTT. Protein sequence: CASSYTGTAGNTKYF. The chain combines TRBV7-6 with TRBJ1-3; a weak D match, TRBD1 (5 bases). CDR3 length: 15 amino acids. In germline, CDR1 is SGHVS, CDR2 FNYEAQ.

The gene calls are TRBV10-3 and TRBJ1-1; D unresolved. V was cut by 2 bases and J by 6 bases, with 10 bases left in between. This CDR3 is 13 amino acids long. The germline V gene encodes CDR1 ENHRY and CDR2 SYGVKD. Here the CDR3 DNA reads TGTGCCATCAGTGAGCCTGGGAGAGCTGAAGCTTTCTTT. Translating gives CAISEPGRAEAFF.